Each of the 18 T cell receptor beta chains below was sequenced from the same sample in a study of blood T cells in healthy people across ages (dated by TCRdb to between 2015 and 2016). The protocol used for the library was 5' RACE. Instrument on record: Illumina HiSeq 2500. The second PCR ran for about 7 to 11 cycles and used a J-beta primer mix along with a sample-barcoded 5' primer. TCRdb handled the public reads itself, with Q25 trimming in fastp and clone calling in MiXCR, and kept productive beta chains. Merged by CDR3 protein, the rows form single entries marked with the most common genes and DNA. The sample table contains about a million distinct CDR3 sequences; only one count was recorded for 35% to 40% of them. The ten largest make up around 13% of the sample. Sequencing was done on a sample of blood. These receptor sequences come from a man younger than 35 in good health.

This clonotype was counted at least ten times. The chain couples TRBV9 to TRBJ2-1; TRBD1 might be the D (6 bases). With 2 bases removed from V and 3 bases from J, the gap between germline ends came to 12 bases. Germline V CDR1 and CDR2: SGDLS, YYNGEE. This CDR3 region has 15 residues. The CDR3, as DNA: TGTGCCAGCAGCGTGACAGGCAATATCTACAATGAGCAGTTCTTC. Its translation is CASSVTGNIYNEQFF. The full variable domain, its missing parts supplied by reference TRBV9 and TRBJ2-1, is DSGVTQTPKHLITATGQRVTLRCSPRSGDLSVYWYQQSLDQGLQFLIQYYNGEERAKGNILERFSAQQFPDLHSELNLSSLELGDSALYFCASSVTGNIYNEQFFGPGTRLTVL.

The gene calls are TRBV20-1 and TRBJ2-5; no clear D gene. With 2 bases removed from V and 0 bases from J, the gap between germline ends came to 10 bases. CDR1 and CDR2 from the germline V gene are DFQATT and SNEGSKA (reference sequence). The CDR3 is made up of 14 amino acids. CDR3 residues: CSARILGNQETQYF. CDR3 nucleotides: TGCAGTGCTAGAATATTGGGAAACCAAGAGACCCAGTACTTC.

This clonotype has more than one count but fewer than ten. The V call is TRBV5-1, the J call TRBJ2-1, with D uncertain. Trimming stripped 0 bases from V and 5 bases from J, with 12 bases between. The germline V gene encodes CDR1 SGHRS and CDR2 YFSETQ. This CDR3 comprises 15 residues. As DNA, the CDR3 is TGCGCCAGCAGCTTGGGAGGAGTTCGGAACAATGAGCAGTTCTTC. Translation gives CASSLGGVRNNEQFF.

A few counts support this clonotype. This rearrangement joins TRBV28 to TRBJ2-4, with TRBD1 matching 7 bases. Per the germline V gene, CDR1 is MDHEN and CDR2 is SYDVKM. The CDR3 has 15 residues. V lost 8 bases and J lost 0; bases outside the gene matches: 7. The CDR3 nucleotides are TGTGCCAGCCAGACAGGGTCGATAGCCAAAAACATTCAGTACTTC. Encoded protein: CASQTGSIAKNIQYF. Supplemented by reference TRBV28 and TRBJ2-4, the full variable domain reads DVKVTQSSRYLVKRTGEKVFLECVQDMDHENMFWYRQDPGLGLRLIYFSYDVKMKEKGDIPEGYSVSREKKERFSLILESASTNQTSMYLCASQTGSIAKNIQYFGAGTRLSVL.

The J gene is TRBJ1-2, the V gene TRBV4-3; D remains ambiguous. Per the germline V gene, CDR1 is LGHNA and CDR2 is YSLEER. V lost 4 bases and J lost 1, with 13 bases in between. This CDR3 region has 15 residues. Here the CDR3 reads CASSLGIRGNYGYTF. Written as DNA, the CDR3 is TGCGCCAGCAGCCTTGGGATCCGCGGTAACTATGGCTACACCTTC.

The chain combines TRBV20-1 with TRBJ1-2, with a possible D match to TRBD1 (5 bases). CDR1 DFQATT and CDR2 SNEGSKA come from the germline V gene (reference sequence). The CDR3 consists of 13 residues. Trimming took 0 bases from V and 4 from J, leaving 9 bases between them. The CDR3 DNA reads TGCAGTGCTAGAGATAGCGGGGCCTATGGCTACACCTTC. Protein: CSARDSGAYGYTF.

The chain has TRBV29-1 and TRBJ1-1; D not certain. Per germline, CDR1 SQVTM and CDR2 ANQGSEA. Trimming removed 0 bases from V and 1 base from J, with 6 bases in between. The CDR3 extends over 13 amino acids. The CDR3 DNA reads TGCAGCGTTGAAGACCGAGCGAACACTGAAGCTTTCTTT. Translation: CSVEDRANTEAFF. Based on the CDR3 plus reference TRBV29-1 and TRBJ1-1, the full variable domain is SAVISQKPSRDICQRGTSLTIQCQVDSQVTMMFWYRQQPGQSLTLIATANQGSEATYESGFVIDKFPISRPNLTFSTLTVSNMSPEDSSIYLCSVEDRANTEAFFGQGTRLTVV.

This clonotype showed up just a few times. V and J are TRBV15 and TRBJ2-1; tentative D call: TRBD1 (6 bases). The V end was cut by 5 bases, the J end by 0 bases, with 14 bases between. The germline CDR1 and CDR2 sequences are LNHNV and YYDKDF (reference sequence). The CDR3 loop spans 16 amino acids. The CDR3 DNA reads TGTGCCACCAGCGAACAGGGTCGGAGCTCCTACAATGAGCAGTTCTTC. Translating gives CATSEQGRSSYNEQFF.

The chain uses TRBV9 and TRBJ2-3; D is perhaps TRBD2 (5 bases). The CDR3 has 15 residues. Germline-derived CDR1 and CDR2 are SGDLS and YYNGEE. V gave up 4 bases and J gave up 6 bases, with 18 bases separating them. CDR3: CASSPNVRSGDTQYF. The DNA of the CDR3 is TGTGCCAGCAGCCCCAACGTTCGGTCGGGGGATACGCAGTATTTT.

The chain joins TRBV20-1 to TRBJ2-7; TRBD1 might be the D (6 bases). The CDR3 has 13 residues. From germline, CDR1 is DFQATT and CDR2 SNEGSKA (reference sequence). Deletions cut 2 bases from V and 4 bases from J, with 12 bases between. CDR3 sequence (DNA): TGCAGTGCTAGAAGGCAGGGGCGATACGAGCAGTACTTC. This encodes CSARRQGRYEQYF.

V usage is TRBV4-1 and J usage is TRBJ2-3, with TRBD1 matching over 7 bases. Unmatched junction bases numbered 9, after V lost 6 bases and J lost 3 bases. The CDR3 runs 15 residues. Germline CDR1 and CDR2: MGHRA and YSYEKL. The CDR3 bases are TGCGCCAGCAGTAGAAGACAGGGCGCAACAGATACGCAGTATTTT. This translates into CASSRRQGATDTQYF.

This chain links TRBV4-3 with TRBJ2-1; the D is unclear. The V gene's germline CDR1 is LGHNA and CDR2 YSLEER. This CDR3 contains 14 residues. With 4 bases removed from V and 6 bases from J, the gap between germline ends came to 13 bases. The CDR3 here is CASSPVQLPNEQFF. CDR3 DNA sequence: TGCGCCAGCAGCCCCGTTCAGTTACCCAATGAGCAGTTCTTC.

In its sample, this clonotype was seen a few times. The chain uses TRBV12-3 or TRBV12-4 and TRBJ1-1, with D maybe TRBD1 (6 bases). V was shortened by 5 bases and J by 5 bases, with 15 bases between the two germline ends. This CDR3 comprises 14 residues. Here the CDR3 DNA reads TGTGCCAGCAGTCTACAGGGCGGGAGAACTGAAGCTTTCTTT. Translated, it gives CASSLQGGRTEAFF.

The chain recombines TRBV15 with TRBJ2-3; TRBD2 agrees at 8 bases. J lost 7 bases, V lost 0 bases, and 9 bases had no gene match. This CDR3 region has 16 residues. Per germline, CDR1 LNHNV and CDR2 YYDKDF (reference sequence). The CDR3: CATSRDRETGGHTQYF. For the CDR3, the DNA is TGTGCCACCAGCAGAGATAGGGAGACGGGGGGGCATACGCAGTATTTT.

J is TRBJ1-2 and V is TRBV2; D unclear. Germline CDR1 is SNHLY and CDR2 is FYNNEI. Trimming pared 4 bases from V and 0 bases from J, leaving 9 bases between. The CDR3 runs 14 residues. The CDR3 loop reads CASSVAAANYGYTF. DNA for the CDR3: TGTGCCAGCAGTGTGGCGGCAGCTAACTATGGCTACACCTTC.

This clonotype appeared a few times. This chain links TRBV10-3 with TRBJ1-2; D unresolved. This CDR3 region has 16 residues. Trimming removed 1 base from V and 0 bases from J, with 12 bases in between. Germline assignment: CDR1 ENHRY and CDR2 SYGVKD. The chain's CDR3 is CAISEYANKANYGYTF. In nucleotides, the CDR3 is TGTGCCATCAGTGAGTACGCTAACAAAGCTAACTATGGCTACACCTTC.

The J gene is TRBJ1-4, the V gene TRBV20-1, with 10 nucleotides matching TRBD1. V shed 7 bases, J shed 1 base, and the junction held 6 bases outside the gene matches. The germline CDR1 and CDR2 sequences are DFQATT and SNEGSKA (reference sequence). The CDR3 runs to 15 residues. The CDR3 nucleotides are TGCAGTGGATACGGGACAGGGGAAACTAATGAAAAACTGTTTTTT. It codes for CSGYGTGETNEKLFF.

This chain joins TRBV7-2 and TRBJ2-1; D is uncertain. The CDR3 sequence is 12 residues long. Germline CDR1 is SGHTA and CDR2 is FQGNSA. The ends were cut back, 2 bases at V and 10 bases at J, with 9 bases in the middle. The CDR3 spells CASSLIGREQFF. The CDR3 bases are TGTGCCAGCAGCTTAATTGGCAGAGAGCAGTTCTTC.